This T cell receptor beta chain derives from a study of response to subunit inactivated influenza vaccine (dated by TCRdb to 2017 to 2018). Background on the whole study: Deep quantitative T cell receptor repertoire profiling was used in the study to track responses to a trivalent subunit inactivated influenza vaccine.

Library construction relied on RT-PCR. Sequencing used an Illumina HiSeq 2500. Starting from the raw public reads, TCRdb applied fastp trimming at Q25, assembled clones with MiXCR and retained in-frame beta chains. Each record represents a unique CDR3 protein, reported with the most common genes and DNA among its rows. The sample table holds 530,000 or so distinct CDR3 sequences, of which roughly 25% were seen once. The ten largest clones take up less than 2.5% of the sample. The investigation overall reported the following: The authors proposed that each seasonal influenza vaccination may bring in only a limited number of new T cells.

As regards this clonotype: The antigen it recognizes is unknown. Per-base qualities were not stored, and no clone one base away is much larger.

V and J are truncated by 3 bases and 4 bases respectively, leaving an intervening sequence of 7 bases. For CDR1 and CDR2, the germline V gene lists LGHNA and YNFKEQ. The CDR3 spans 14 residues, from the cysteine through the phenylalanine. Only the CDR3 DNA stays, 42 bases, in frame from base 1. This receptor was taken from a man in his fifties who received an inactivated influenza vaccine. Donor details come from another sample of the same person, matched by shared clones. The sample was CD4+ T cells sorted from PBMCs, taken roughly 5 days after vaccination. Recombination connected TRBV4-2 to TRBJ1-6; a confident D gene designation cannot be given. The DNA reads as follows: TGTGCCAGCAGCCATCGGGAGTATAATTCACCCCTCCACTTT. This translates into CASSHREYNSPLHF.